Listed below are T cell receptor beta chains from one sample, sequenced in a study of CD8+CD57+ T cells in acquired aplastic anemia. TCRdb used MiXCR to reprocess the reads, holding one entry per CDR3 protein. The sample yields 150,000 to 200,000 distinct CDR3 sequences, around three fifths seen once. Sequenced input: sorted CD4+, CD8+, or CD8+CD57+ T cells (not recorded which) from PBMCs. The receptors were gathered from a human donor with severe aplastic anemia or a healthy control (not recorded which). The conserved cysteine and the conserved F or W are not part of the CDR3 here.

j_call: TRBJ1-2; v_call: TRBV7-8; cdr3_length: 14; cdr3_aa: ASSPGAGSANYGYT
j_call: TRBJ2-3; v_call: TRBV6-5; cdr3_length: 11; cdr3_aa: ASSDTGEGTQY
j_call: TRBJ1-1; v_call: TRBV10-3; cdr3_length: 10; cdr3_aa: AIKPGNTEAF
j_call: TRBJ2-2; v_call: TRBV7-3; cdr3_length: 13; cdr3_aa: ASSPGLAGAGELF
j_call: TRBJ2-1; v_call: TRBV7-2; cdr3_length: 9; cdr3_aa: ASTTYNEQF
j_call: TRBJ2-1; v_call: TRBV29-1; cdr3_length: 13; cdr3_aa: SVEGLGARMSEQF
j_call: TRBJ2-5; v_call: TRBV9; cdr3_length: 14; cdr3_aa: ASSVGQGQNQETQY
j_call: TRBJ1-1; v_call: TRBV6-5; cdr3_length: 12; cdr3_aa: ASSSWGGDTEAF
j_call: TRBJ1-1; v_call: TRBV20-1; cdr3_length: 12; cdr3_aa: SAKPMTGVVQAF
j_call: TRBJ2-2; v_call: TRBV7-9; cdr3_length: 13; cdr3_aa: ASSGRGSRTGELF
j_call: TRBJ2-1; v_call: TRBV24-1; cdr3_length: 12; cdr3_aa: ATSTGPIYNEQF
j_call: TRBJ2-1; v_call: TRBV10-2; cdr3_length: 14; cdr3_aa: ASSEPFRETYNEQF
j_call: TRBJ2-7; v_call: TRBV20-1; cdr3_length: 12; cdr3_aa: SALGGTPVREQY
j_call: TRBJ1-2; v_call: TRBV7-9; cdr3_length: 12; cdr3_aa: ASRGDSPDYGYT